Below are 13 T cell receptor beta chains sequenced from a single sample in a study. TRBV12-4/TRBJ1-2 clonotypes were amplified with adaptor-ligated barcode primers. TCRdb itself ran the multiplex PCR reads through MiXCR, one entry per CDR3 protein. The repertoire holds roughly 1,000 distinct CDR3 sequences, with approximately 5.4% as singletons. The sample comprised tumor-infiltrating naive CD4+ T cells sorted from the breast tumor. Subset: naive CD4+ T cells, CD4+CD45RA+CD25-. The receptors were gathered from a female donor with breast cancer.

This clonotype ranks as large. As DNA, the CDR3 is TGTGCCAGCAGTCCTCAGACAGGGTATGGCTACACCTTC. Amino acid sequence: CASSPQTGYGYTF. This rearrangement joins TRBV12-3 or TRBV12-4 to TRBJ1-2; 7 bases are shared with TRBD1. The CDR3 runs to 13 residues. With V trimmed by 5 bases and J by 5 bases, 5 bases remained unmatched.

The CDR3 sequence: CASSPKAGYGYTF. The CDR3 bases are TGTGCCAGCAGTCCCAAGGCGGGCTATGGCTACACCTTC. J is TRBJ1-2 and V is TRBV12-3 or TRBV12-4; unclear D gene. This CDR3 is built from 13 residues. The germline V and J ends were trimmed by 5 bases and 4 bases, with 11 bases remaining between them.

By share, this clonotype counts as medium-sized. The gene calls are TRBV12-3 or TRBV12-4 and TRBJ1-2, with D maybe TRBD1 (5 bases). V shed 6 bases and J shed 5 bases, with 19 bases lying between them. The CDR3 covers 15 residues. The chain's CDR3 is CASSRPRVNRYGYTF. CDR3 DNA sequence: TGTGCCAGCAGCCGTCCCAGGGTTAATAGGTATGGCTACACCTTC.

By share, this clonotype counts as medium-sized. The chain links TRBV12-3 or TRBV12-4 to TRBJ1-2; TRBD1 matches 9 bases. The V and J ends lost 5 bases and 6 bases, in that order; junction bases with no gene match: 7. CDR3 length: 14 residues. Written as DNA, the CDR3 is TGTGCCAGCAGTCCCGGGACAGGGAGGCATGGCTACACCTTC. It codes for CASSPGTGRHGYTF.

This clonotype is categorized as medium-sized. CDR3 sequence reads: CASIRRQGWDYGYTF. As DNA, the CDR3 is TGTGCCAGCATTAGACGACAGGGCTGGGACTATGGCTACACCTTC. The J gene is TRBJ1-2, the V gene TRBV12-3 or TRBV12-4, with 7 bases fitting TRBD1. This CDR3 is built from 15 residues. V trimming: 7 bases; J trimming: 3 bases; junction bases outside the gene matches: 11.

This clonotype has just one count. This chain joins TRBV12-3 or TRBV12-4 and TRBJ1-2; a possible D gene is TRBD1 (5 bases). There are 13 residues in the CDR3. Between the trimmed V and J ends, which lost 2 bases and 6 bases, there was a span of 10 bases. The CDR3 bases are TGTGCCAGCAGTTTACCAGGGTCGGATGGCTACACCTTC. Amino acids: CASSLPGSDGYTF.

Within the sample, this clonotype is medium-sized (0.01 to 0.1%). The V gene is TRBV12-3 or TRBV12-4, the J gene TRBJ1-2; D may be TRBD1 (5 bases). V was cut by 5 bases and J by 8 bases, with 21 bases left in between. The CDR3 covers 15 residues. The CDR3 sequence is CASSLPWGVGEGYTF. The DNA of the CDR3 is TGTGCCAGCAGTCTCCCATGGGGCGTAGGAGAAGGCTACACCTTC.

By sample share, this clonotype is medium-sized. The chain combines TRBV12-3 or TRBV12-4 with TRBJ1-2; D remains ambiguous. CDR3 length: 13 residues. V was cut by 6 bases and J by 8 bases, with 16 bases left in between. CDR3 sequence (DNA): TGTGCCAGCAGCCCGGACGGGAAGGCGGGCTACACCTTC. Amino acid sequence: CASSPDGKAGYTF.

The CDR3 DNA reads TGTGCCAGCAGTTTAGCGCGAGGTAGGACAGGCAGCTCGAGGTCCTATGGCTACACCTTC. As protein: CASSLARGRTGSSRSYGYTF. The V call is TRBV12-3 or TRBV12-4, the J call TRBJ1-2, with 7 positions matching TRBD1. V was pared by 0 bases and J by 4 bases, with 20 bases of the junction left unmatched. The CDR3 is 20 residues long.

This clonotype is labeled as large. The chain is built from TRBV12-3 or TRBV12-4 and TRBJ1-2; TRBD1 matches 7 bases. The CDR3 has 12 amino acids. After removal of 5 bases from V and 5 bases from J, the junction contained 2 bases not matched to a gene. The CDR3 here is CASSTGVYGYTF. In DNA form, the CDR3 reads TGTGCCAGCAGTACAGGGGTATATGGCTACACCTTC.

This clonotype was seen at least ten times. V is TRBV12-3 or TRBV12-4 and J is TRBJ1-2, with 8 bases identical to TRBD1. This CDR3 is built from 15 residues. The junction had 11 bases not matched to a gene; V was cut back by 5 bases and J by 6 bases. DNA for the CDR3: TGTGCCAGCAGTCAAAGGGACAGGAAGAGTAATGGCTACACCTTC. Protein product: CASSQRDRKSNGYTF.

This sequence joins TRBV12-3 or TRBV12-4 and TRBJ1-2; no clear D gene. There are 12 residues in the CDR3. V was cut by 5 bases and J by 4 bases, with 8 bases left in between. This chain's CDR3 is CASSGDLYGYTF. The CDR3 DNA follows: TGTGCCAGCAGTGGAGACCTCTATGGCTACACCTTC.

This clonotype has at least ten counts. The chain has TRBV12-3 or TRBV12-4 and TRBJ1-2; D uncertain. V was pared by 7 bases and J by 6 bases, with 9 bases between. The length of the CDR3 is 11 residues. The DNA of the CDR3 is TGTGCCAGCAACGGAGGGCATGGCTACACCTTC. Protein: CASNGGHGYTF.